The 23 T cell receptor beta chains in this list originate from one sample, sequenced in a study of cytomegalovirus exposure and HLA in healthy donors. PCR was performed using 60 Vbeta and 13 Jbeta primers. Some clones are missing from TCRdb's copy, which holds only in-frame ones; the method was immunoSEQ multiplex PCR. The profile shows about 120,000 clones, 17% of them singletons. The sample comprised PBMCs. All receptors come from a female donor in good health and CMV-seropositive.

V usage is TRBV7-2 and J usage is TRBJ1-1, with 10 bases fitting TRBD1. This CDR3 is 18 amino acids long. CDR1 and CDR2 (germline): SGHTA, FQGNSA. The J segment lost 0 bases and the V segment lost 0 bases, leaving 7 bases of the junction unmatched. As DNA, the CDR3 is TGTGCCAGCAGCTTAGCCCCCGGGACAGGGGTCATGAACACTGAAGCTTTCTTT. Translating gives CASSLAPGTGVMNTEAFF.

This clone was observed a few times. The V call is TRBV29-1, the J call TRBJ2-3, with 9 bases fitting TRBD2. J was trimmed by 4 bases and V by 8 bases; bases with no gene match: 10. The CDR3 has 14 amino acids. Looked up from germline, CDR1 is SQVTM and CDR2 is ANQGSEA. The CDR3 DNA follows: TGCAGCAGCAATCCAGCGGGAGGCGCAGATACGCAGTATTTT. This gives the protein CSSNPAGGADTQYF.

The chain is built from TRBV5-1 and TRBJ2-5, with 8 bases fitting TRBD1. The CDR3 contains 14 residues. The V gene end was trimmed by 4 bases and the J gene end by 4 bases; junction bases not matched to a gene: 6. Per the germline V gene, CDR1 is SGHRS and CDR2 is YFSETQ. The CDR3, as DNA: TGCGCCAGCAGCCCATCGACAGGGGCAGAGACCCAGTACTTC. Translated, it gives CASSPSTGAETQYF.

This clone was seen more than once but under ten times. The chain is built from TRBV4-1 and TRBJ2-7, with D maybe TRBD2 (5 bases). The CDR3 runs to 14 residues. In germline, CDR1 is MGHRA, CDR2 YSYEKL. With 0 bases removed from V and 10 bases from J, the gap between germline ends came to 16 bases. The CDR3 here is CASSQDPLGLPQYF. The CDR3, as DNA: TGCGCCAGCAGCCAAGATCCCCTCGGACTTCCTCAGTACTTC.

The J gene is TRBJ1-2, the V gene TRBV28; maybe TRBD1 (6 bases). This CDR3 contains 14 residues. CDR1 is MDHEN, CDR2 SYDVKM, per germline. The V end was cut by 8 bases, the J end by 5 bases, with 18 bases between. CDR3 in amino acids: CASLFEGRGYGYTF. The CDR3 coding sequence is TGTGCCAGCCTCTTCGAGGGCAGGGGATATGGCTACACCTTC.

This clone was seen more than once but under ten times. The CDR3 DNA sequence: TGTGCCATCAGTGAGTGGGACATCCCTGGGGCCAACGTCCTGACTTTC. Its protein product is CAISEWDIPGANVLTF. V usage is TRBV10-3 and J usage is TRBJ2-6, with a tentative D call TRBD1 (6 bases). CDR3 length equals 16 residues. V shed 1 base and J shed 2 bases, with 9 bases lying between them. CDR1 and CDR2 from the germline V gene are ENHRY and SYGVKD.

The V call is TRBV13, the J call TRBJ2-2; a weak D match, TRBD1 (5 bases). Trimming left V 2 bases short and J 3 bases short, with 7 bases between. CDR3 size: 14 residues. Germline V gene lookup returns CDR1 PRHDT and CDR2 FYEKMQ (reference sequence). In DNA form, the CDR3 reads TGTGCCAGCAGCTTAAGCAGGGACACCGGGGAGCTGTTTTTT. Protein sequence: CASSLSRDTGELFF.

This clone was observed a single time. V gene TRBV2 combines with J gene TRBJ1-6, with 7 nucleotides matching TRBD1. Losses at the gene ends were 7 bases for V and 7 bases for J; bases not matched to a gene: 7. CDR3 length: 14 residues. Germline V gene lookup returns CDR1 SNHLY and CDR2 FYNNEI. DNA for the CDR3: TGTGCCAGCAACCCGGGGACAGCCAATTCACCCCTCCACTTT. Protein sequence: CASNPGTANSPLHF.

This clone was seen only a few times. The chain recombines TRBV7-2 with TRBJ2-7; D remains unclear. With 2 bases removed from V and 0 bases from J, the gap between germline ends came to 20 bases. Germline values: CDR1 SGHTA, CDR2 FQGNSA. CDR3 length: 18 amino acids. As DNA, the CDR3 is TGTGCCAGCAGCTTAACCGGTTTCGTCCGAGCAAGCTCCTACGAGCAGTACTTC. It yields the protein CASSLTGFVRASSYEQYF.

A few counts support this clone. The CDR3 nucleotides are TGCAGCGTTGCATCGGCAGGGGGCGGTCAGCCCCAGCATTTT. It translates to CSVASAGGGQPQHF. The chain is built from TRBV29-1 and TRBJ1-5; 8 nucleotides line up with TRBD1. V trimming: 4 bases; J trimming: 6 bases; junction bases outside the gene matches: 8. This CDR3 contains 14 residues. Germline V lookup: CDR1 SQVTM, CDR2 ANQGSEA.

CDR3 region: CASSTQQGYGYTF. The CDR3 coding sequence is TGTGCCAGCAGCACCCAACAGGGTTATGGCTACACCTTC. V and J are TRBV7-2 and TRBJ1-2; D may be TRBD1 (6 bases). The CDR3 runs 13 residues. The V end lost 5 bases, the J end lost 5 bases, and 12 bases lay between the germline ends. CDR1 and CDR2 (germline): SGHTA, FQGNSA.

This clone came up a few times. The genes are TRBV11-2 and TRBJ1-4; 8 nucleotides align to TRBD1. Germline V gene lookup returns CDR1 SGHAT and CDR2 FQNNGV. The trim removed 5 bases at V and 7 bases at J, leaving 9 bases unmatched. The CDR3 extends over 15 amino acids. The CDR3 DNA reads TGTGCCAGCAGCCCAGGTCAGGGGGCGGGTGAAAAACTGTTTTTT. It translates to CASSPGQGAGEKLFF.

This clone was recorded a few times. This chain uses TRBV2 with TRBJ1-3, with 8 nucleotides matching TRBD1. Germline V gene lookup returns CDR1 SNHLY and CDR2 FYNNEI. The trim removed 2 bases at V and 2 bases at J, leaving 5 bases unmatched. The CDR3 covers 16 residues. The CDR3 DNA is TGTGCCAGCAGTGAAAGACAGGGGAGTACTGGAAACACCATATATTTT. Residues: CASSERQGSTGNTIYF. The variable domain in full, with the rest retrieved from reference TRBV2 and TRBJ1-3, is EPEVTQTPSHQVTQMGQEVILRCVPISNHLYFYWYRQILGQKVEFLVSFYNNEISEKSEIFDDQFSVERPDGSNFTLKIRSTKLEDSAMYFCASSERQGSTGNTIYFGEGSWLTVV.

This clone was counted a few times. The rearrangement joins TRBV21-1 to TRBJ2-2; the table's D call of TRBD2 was not tested on the DNA. TRBV21-1 is a recognized pseudogene. The CDR3 spans 17 residues. CDR3 in amino acids: CASSPGRLAANTGELFF. In DNA, the CDR3 is TGTGCCAGCAGCCCCGGGAGACTAGCAGCGAACACCGGGGAGCTGTTTTTT.

This CDR3 is CASSLRTRLTDTQYF. For the CDR3, the DNA is TGTGCCAGCAGCTTAAGGACAAGACTCACAGATACGCAGTATTTT. The V and J genes are TRBV5-6 and TRBJ2-3, with a weak D call TRBD1 (5 bases). Germline V lookup: CDR1 SGHDT, CDR2 YYEEEE. V gave up 2 bases and J gave up 2 bases, with 12 bases separating them. The CDR3 is 15 residues long.

The rearrangement uses TRBV4-3 and TRBJ2-7, with 8 positions matching TRBD1. This CDR3 is built from 15 residues. Unmatched junction bases numbered 8, after V lost 2 bases and J lost 5 bases. Germline CDR1 and CDR2: LGHNA and YSLEER. CDR3 DNA: TGCGCCAGCAGCCAATCACAGGGGGTGTACCACGAGCAGTACTTC. This sequence encodes CASSQSQGVYHEQYF.

This clone occurred a few times. J is TRBJ2-5 and V is TRBV5-1, with TRBD2 matching over 7 bases. This CDR3 spans 14 amino acids. CDR1 is SGHRS, CDR2 YFSETQ, per germline. After removal of 4 bases from V and 5 bases from J, the junction contained 8 bases not matched to a gene. The CDR3 reads CASSPRLARETQYF. The CDR3 nucleotides are TGCGCCAGCAGCCCTCGACTAGCCCGGGAGACCCAGTACTTC.

V usage is TRBV5-1 and J usage is TRBJ2-5; possibly TRBD1 for D (5 bases). The CDR3 runs to 15 residues. Germline V gives CDR1 SGHRS, CDR2 YFSETQ. The ends were cut back, 4 bases at V and 4 bases at J, with 17 bases in the middle. CDR3 loop: CASSGQGAAGETQYF. For the CDR3, the DNA is TGCGCCAGCAGCGGGCAGGGTGCGGCTGGAGAGACCCAGTACTTC.

The chain employs TRBV9 and TRBJ2-7; D is perhaps TRBD2 (6 bases). The CDR3 is made up of 14 amino acids. Trimming took 0 bases from V and 4 from J, leaving 11 bases between them. CDR1 SGDLS and CDR2 YYNGEE come from the germline V gene. This CDR3 is CASSVEAGEYEQYF. In DNA form, the CDR3 reads TGTGCCAGCAGCGTAGAAGCGGGCGAATACGAGCAGTACTTC.

The rearrangement uses TRBV27 and TRBJ2-5; 13 bases agree with TRBD2. The V segment lost 8 bases and the J segment 4 bases; nucleotides outside the gene matches: 4. Germline V lookup: CDR1 MNHEY, CDR2 SMNVEV (reference sequence). The CDR3 totals 14 residues. The CDR3 sequence: CASRLAGGVETQYF. CDR3 in DNA: TGTGCCAGCCGACTAGCGGGAGGAGTAGAGACCCAGTACTTC.

The chain is built from TRBV9 and TRBJ2-5, with 7 bases matching TRBD1. Trimming removed 3 bases from V and 5 bases from J; junction bases left unmatched: 4. This CDR3 has 13 amino acids. Germline V CDR1 and CDR2: SGDLS, YYNGEE. Here the CDR3 reads CASSAQGSETQYF. In nucleotides, the CDR3 is TGTGCCAGCAGCGCACAGGGGTCGGAGACCCAGTACTTC.

This clone has a handful of counts. The chain links TRBV6-1 to TRBJ2-7; 7 bases are a match to TRBD1. V shed 10 bases, J shed 3 bases, and the junction held 15 bases outside the gene matches. The germline CDR1 and CDR2 sequences are MNHNS and SASEGT. The CDR3 has 15 residues. CDR3 coding DNA: TGTGCCACCAATCCGCGCCCAACAGGGGACTACGAGCAGTACTTC. Protein product: CATNPRPTGDYEQYF.

The CDR3 sequence is CASSLGGRRGEQFF. The CDR3 DNA reads TGTGCCAGCAGTTTGGGCGGGAGGCGGGGTGAGCAGTTCTTC. The gene calls are TRBV28 and TRBJ2-1; 8 bases agree with TRBD2. The CDR3 runs to 14 residues. J gave up 9 bases and V 3 bases, and 7 bases lay outside the gene matches. Per germline, CDR1 MDHEN and CDR2 SYDVKM.